This passage covers 10 T cell receptor beta chains from one sample sequenced in a study of molecular identifiers for immune sequencing clone quantification. One entry per CDR3 protein, called by TCRdb with MiXCR from the PCR reads. The table includes under 650,000 distinct CDR3 sequences, just under 20% detected once. The material sequenced was naive CD8+ T cells from blood, with Jurkat cell RNA spiked in. Specified subset: FACS-sorted CD8+CD4-CCR7+CD45RA+ naive T cells. The receptors stem from a human donor in good health. Some libraries in this study had Jurkat cell RNA spiked in.

Regarding this clonotype: This may come from a read error, since a much larger clone is one base off. This chain links TRBV4-3 with TRBJ1-1, with 8 bases lining up with TRBD1. This CDR3 region has 13 residues. The germline CDR1 and CDR2 sequences are LGHNA and YSLEER. CDR3 DNA sequence: TGCTCCAGCAGCCCATGGACAGGGACGGAAGCTTTCTTT. The encoded protein is CSSSPWTGTEAFF.

The count of this clonotype is one. The rearrangement joins TRBV5-3 to TRBJ2-1; TRBD2 is a possible D gene (6 bases). TRBV5-3 is an ORF for which the function is uncertain. The CDR3 loop spans 15 amino acids. V lost 10 bases and J 9 bases, leaving 26 bases between the germline ends. The CDR3 coding sequence is TGTGCCTGCTCTCTCGGGACTGGGTCCTATGCTGAGCAGTTCTTC. Protein sequence: CACSLGTGSYAEQFF.

This clonotype was counted a few times. The V call is TRBV19, the J call TRBJ1-1; D remains unclear. Between the trimmed V and J ends, which lost 3 bases and 1 base, there was a span of 9 bases. The CDR3 totals 14 residues. Per germline, CDR1 LNHDA and CDR2 SQIVND (reference sequence). CDR3: CASSMDSANTEAFF. DNA for the CDR3: TGTGCCAGTAGTATGGACTCTGCGAACACTGAAGCTTTCTTT.

This clonotype occurred many times. This chain links TRBV28 with TRBJ1-1; D perhaps matches TRBD1 (5 bases). The CDR3 is 18 amino acids. The V end was cut by 0 bases, the J end by 3 bases, with 20 bases between. Germline-derived CDR1 and CDR2 are MDHEN and SYDVKM. CDR3 in amino acids: CASSLWSARGPKDTEAFF. The DNA for the CDR3 is TGTGCCAGCAGTTTATGGAGCGCCCGGGGCCCAAAGGACACTGAAGCTTTCTTT. The variable domain in full, with the rest retrieved from reference TRBV28 and TRBJ1-1, is DVKVTQSSRYLVKRTGEKVFLECVQDMDHENMFWYRQDPGLGLRLIYFSYDVKMKEKGDIPEGYSVSREKKERFSLILESASTNQTSMYLCASSLWSARGPKDTEAFFGQGTRLTVV.

This clonotype was found a few times. This chain links TRBV27 with TRBJ2-7; D might be TRBD1 or TRBD2, each matching 5 bases. There are 14 residues in the CDR3. CDR1 and CDR2 from the germline V gene are MNHEY and SMNVEV (reference sequence). V was shortened by 6 bases and J by 4 bases, with 16 bases between the two germline ends. CDR3 in amino acids: CASRGTGPIYEQYF. DNA for the CDR3: TGTGCCAGCAGGGGTACGGGACCTATATACGAGCAGTACTTC.

This clonotype was picked up a small number of times. V gene TRBV12-3 or TRBV12-4 combines with J gene TRBJ2-5; D is possibly TRBD2 (6 bases). V gave up 4 bases and J gave up 3 bases, with 18 bases separating them. CDR3 length: 16 residues. The CDR3: CASSSWAEGTEETQYF. DNA of the CDR3: TGTGCCAGCAGTTCATGGGCGGAGGGGACTGAAGAGACCCAGTACTTC.

The chain is built from TRBV27 and TRBJ1-3, with D possibly being TRBD1 (5 bases). Trimming cost V 5 bases and J 0 bases, with 14 bases left between them. The CDR3 is 16 residues long. Germline V gives CDR1 MNHEY, CDR2 SMNVEV (reference sequence). In DNA, the CDR3 is TGTGCCAGCAGTCCTCAGGGAGGATTCTCTGGAAACACCATATATTTT. Encoded protein: CASSPQGGFSGNTIYF.

This clonotype has a count of ten or more. This chain links TRBV7-9 with TRBJ2-3; the D gene is possibly TRBD2 (5 bases). Germline-derived CDR1 and CDR2 are SEHNR and FQNEAQ (reference sequence). The CDR3 totals 14 residues. Trimming removed 6 bases at V and 1 base at J, with 11 bases between. CDR3 amino acids: CASSVGRGTDTQYF. The CDR3 DNA reads TGTGCCAGCAGTGTAGGGCGGGGCACAGATACGCAGTATTTT.

The V call is TRBV3-1, the J call TRBJ2-1; D gene uncertain. The CDR3 consists of 17 residues. V was clipped by 4 bases and J by 2 bases, with 18 bases between them. CDR1 and CDR2 (germline): LGHDT, YNNKEL (reference sequence). This CDR3 is CASSPHYTTYPYNEQFF. The DNA of the CDR3 is TGTGCCAGCAGCCCTCACTATACGACGTATCCCTACAATGAGCAGTTCTTC.

This clonotype was seen more than once but under ten times. The chain links TRBV3-2 to TRBJ2-3; the D call in the table, TRBD2, was not verified against the DNA. TRBV3-2 is deemed a pseudogene. This CDR3 comprises 16 residues. The CDR3 sequence: CASSQALARDTDTQYF. CDR3 sequence (DNA): TGTGCCAGCAGCCAAGCGCTAGCGCGAGACACAGATACGCAGTATTTT.